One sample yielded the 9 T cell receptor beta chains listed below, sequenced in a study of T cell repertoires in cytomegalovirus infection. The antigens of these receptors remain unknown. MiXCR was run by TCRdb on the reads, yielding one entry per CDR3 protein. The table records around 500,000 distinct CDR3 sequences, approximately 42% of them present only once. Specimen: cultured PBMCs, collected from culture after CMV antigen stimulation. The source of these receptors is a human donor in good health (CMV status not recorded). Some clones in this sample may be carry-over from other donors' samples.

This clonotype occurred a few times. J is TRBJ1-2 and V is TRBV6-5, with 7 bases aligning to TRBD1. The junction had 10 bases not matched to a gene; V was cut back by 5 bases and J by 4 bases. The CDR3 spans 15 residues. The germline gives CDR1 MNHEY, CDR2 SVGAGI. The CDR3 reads CASSPHRGPIYGYTF. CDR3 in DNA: TGTGCCAGCAGTCCCCACAGGGGCCCCATCTATGGCTACACCTTC.

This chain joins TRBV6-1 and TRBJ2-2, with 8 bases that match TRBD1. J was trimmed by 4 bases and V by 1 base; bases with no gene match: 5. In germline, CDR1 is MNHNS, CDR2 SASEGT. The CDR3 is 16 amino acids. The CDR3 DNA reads TGTGCCAGCAGTGAAGTCGGACAGGGTGGCACCGGGGAGCTGTTTTTT. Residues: CASSEVGQGGTGELFF.

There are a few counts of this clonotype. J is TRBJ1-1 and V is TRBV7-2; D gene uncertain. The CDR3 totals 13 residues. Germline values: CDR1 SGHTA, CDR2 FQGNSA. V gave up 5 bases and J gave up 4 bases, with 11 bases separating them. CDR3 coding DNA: TGTGCCAGCAGCCCCGCCCAGGTCACTGAAGCTTTCTTT. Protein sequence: CASSPAQVTEAFF.

For the CDR3, the DNA is TGTGCCAGCAGGGGTCGCGGGGGCCTCTACAATGAGCAGTTCTTC. This codes for CASRGRGGLYNEQFF. V is TRBV12-3 or TRBV12-4 and J is TRBJ2-1, with TRBD2 as a possible D gene (7 bases). Trimming removed 6 bases from V and 3 bases from J, with 15 bases in between. This CDR3 has 15 residues.

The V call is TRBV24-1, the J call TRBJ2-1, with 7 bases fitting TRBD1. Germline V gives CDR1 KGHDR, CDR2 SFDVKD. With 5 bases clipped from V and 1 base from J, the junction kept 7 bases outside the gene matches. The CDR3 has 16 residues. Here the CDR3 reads CATSARTGESYNEQFF. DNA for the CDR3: TGTGCCACCAGTGCACGTACAGGGGAATCCTACAATGAGCAGTTCTTC.

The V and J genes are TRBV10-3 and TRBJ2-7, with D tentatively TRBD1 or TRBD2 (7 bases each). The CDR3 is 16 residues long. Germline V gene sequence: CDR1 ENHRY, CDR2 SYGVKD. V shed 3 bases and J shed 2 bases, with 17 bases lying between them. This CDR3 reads CAISDPGGRGAYEQYF. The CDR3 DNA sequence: TGTGCCATCAGTGACCCGGGGGGCAGGGGGGCCTACGAGCAGTACTTC.

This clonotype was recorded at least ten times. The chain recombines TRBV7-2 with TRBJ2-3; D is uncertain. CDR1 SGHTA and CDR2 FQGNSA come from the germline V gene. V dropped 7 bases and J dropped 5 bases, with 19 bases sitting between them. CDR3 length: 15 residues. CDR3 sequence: CASTTVLSLGDTQYF. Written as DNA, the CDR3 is TGTGCCAGCACCACCGTTCTCTCGTTGGGAGATACGCAGTATTTT.

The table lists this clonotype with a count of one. The CDR3 coding sequence is TGTGCCAGCAGCTTAGCCTGGACCAATGAGCAGTTCTTC. It is translated as CASSLAWTNEQFF. The V gene is TRBV5-6, the J gene TRBJ2-1; no reliable D call. The CDR3 totals 13 residues. CDR1 and CDR2 (germline): SGHDT, YYEEEE. The V and J ends lost 2 bases and 6 bases respectively, with 9 bases between them. Based on the CDR3 plus reference TRBV5-6 and TRBJ2-1, the full variable domain is DAGVTQSPTHLIKTRGQQVTLRCSPKSGHDTVSWYQQALGQGPQFIFQYYEEEERQRGNFPDRFSGHQFPNYSSELNVNALLLGDSALYLCASSLAWTNEQFFGPGTRLTVL.

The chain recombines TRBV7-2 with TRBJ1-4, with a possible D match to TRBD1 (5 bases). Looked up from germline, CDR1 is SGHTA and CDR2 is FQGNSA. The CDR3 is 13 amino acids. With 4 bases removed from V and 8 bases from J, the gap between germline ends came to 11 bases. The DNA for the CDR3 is TGTGCCAGCAGCTCGCGGGACGTCGAAAAACTGTTTTTT. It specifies CASSSRDVEKLFF. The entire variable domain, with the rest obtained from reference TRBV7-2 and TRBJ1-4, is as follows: GAGVSQSPSNKVTEKGKDVELRCDPISGHTALYWYRQSLGQGLEFLIYFQGNSAPDKSGLPSDRFSAERTGGSVSTLTIQRTQQEDSAVYLCASSSRDVEKLFFGSGTQLSVL.